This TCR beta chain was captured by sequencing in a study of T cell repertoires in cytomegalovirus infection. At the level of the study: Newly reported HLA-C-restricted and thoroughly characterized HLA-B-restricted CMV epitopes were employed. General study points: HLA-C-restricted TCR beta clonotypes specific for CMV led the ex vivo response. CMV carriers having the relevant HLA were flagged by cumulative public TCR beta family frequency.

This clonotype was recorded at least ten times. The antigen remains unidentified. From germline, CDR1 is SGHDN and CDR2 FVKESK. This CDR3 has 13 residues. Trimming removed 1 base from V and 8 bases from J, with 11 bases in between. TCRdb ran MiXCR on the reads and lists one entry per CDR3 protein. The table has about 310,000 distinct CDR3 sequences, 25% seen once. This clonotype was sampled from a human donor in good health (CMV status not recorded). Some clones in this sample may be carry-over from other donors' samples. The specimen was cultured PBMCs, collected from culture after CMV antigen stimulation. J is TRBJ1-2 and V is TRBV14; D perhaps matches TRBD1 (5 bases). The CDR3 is CASSQVTTAGYTF. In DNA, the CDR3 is TGTGCCAGCAGCCAAGTAACGACAGCCGGCTACACCTTC.